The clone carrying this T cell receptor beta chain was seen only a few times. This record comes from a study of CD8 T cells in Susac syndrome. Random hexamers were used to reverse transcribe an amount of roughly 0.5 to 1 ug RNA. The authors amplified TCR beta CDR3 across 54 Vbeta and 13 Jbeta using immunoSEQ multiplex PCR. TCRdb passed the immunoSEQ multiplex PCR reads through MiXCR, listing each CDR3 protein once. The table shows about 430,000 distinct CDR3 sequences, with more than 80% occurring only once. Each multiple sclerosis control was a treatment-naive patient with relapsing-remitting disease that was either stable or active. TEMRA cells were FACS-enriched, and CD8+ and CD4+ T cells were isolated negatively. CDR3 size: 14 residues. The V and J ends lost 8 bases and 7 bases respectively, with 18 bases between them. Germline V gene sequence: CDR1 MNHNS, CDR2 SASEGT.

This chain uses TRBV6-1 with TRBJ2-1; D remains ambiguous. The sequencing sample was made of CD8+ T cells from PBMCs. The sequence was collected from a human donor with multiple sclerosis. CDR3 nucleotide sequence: TGTGCCAGCTGCCCTCCTCCTGCCCCTAATGAGCAGTTCTTC. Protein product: CASCPPPAPNEQFF.